This T cell receptor (beta chain) was recovered during a study of glioma-infiltrating T cells after dendritic cell vaccination. Study background: Dendritic cells derived from monocytes and pulsed with autologous tumor lysate formed the vaccine. Study conclusions and caveats: Estimated pretreatment TIL content predicted outcome after dendritic cell vaccination.

For this clone: Its target is unknown.

Before vaccination, two weeks after the third vaccination, and at progression, PBMC were collected. The primer mix had 60 V beta and 13 J beta primers. Produced via immunoSEQ multiplex PCR; TCRdb's table is partial and in-frame only. Here the sample spans about 92,000 clones, under 90% being singletons. The CDR3 consists of 14 residues. Deletions cut 0 bases from V and 3 bases from J, with 7 bases between. CDR1 and CDR2 (germline): LGHNA, YNFKEQ. The sample here was blood, taken before dendritic cell vaccination. This sequence was found in a human donor with glioblastoma. V gene TRBV4-2 combines with J gene TRBJ2-3; D not certain. CDR3 bases: TGTGCCAGCAGCCAAGATGTCCGGACAGATACGCAGTATTTT. It translates to CASSQDVRTDTQYF.